The T cell receptor (beta chain) described here comes from a study of beta chain features in type 1 diabetes. This clone was found a few times. Its antigen is not known. The authors reverse transcribed all of the isolated RNA, so sequencing captured expressed TCRB transcripts. Repertoires were generated with immunoSEQ multiplex PCR, while TCRdb's copy carries only in-frame clones and drops some. The repertoire holds under 400,000 clones, with roughly a fifth as singletons. Via the markers CD45RO/CCR7/CD25/CD127/CD95/CD27, stem cell-like memory, regulatory, central memory and naive CD4+ cells were sorted. Germline V gene lookup returns CDR1 SGDLS and CDR2 YYNGEE. The CDR3 sequence is 12 residues long. V was trimmed by 0 bases and J by 9 bases, leaving 7 bases between them. Study-level results: Moderately but significantly shorter TCRB CDR3s were found in Type 1 diabetes patients in all four CD4+ subsets. More deletions and fewer insertions at VDJ junctions were seen in type 1 diabetes patients. Since sequencing was performed on cDNA, cells with high TCR expression could be over-represented.

This TCR was sampled from a woman aged 18-29 years in good health. This chain links TRBV9 with TRBJ2-1; D gene unclear. The sample comprised naive CD4+ T cells from blood. The CDR3 sequence is CASSVDGSEQFF. In DNA, the CDR3 is TGTGCCAGCAGCGTAGATGGTAGTGAGCAGTTCTTC. The full variable domain, rest sourced from reference TRBV9 and TRBJ2-1, is DSGVTQTPKHLITATGQRVTLRCSPRSGDLSVYWYQQSLDQGLQFLIQYYNGEERAKGNILERFSAQQFPDLHSELNLSSLELGDSALYFCASSVDGSEQFFGPGTRLTVL.